This entry describes one TCR beta chain. Its target is not known. These data are taken from a study of cytomegalovirus exposure and HLA in healthy donors. Study-level results: Later on, an analysis found that several of the most significant clusters appeared to be linked to common viral pathogens, which included parvovirus B19.

A multiplex PCR was run with 60 Vbeta primers and 13 Jbeta primers. The protocol was immunoSEQ multiplex PCR, while the TCRdb copy is restricted to in-frame clones and leaves out a portion. In the table there are 150,000 to 200,000 clones, just over 75% of which are singletons. The length of the CDR3 is 17 residues. Germline V gene lookup returns CDR1 LNHDA and CDR2 SQIVND (reference sequence). V lost 9 bases and J lost 0, with 22 bases in between. Sequencing was done on a sample of PBMCs. The chain uses TRBV19 and TRBJ2-3, with D perhaps TRBD2 (6 bases). The source is a woman aged 25 to 45 in good health and CMV-seropositive. The CDR3 region is CASHTVGGPSSTDTQYF. The DNA for the CDR3 is TGTGCCAGCCATACGGTGGGGGGACCTTCTAGCACAGATACGCAGTATTTT. The complete variable domain, with remaining parts taken from reference TRBV19 and TRBJ2-3, reads DGGITQSPKYLFRKEGQNVTLSCEQNLNHDAMYWYRQDPGQGLRLIYYSQIVNDFQKGDIAEGYSVSREKKESFPLTVTSAQKNPTAFYLCASHTVGGPSSTDTQYFGPGTRLTVL.